The clone carrying this TCR beta chain appeared a few times. Its antigen is as yet unknown. Preparation of TCR beta libraries was done by quantitative 5'-RACE with molecular barcodes. TCRdb reanalysed the 5' RACE reads using MiXCR and keeps one entry per CDR3 protein. This sample has around 160,000 distinct CDR3 sequences, with around a tenth found just once. This specimen belongs to a study of CD8 T cells in ankylosing spondylitis. Study-wide results and caveats: Apparently characteristic of ankylosing spondylitis blood was a TCR beta motif (about 8 highly homologous variants). Disease-linked clones were found to be CD8+ and relatively rare in peripheral blood. Matched synovial fluid from ankylosing spondylitis patients was reported to be enriched for disease-linked clones.

V lost 6 bases to trimming and J lost 8 bases, with 16 bases between them. CDR1 is DFQATT and CDR2 is SNEGSKA in the germline V gene (reference sequence). The CDR3 covers 12 residues. The source of this sequence is a male donor with ankylosing spondylitis or in good health (not recorded which). Specimen: blood, either unsorted or a sorted T cell fraction (not recorded which). The rearrangement joins TRBV20-1 to TRBJ1-2; no clear D. In DNA form, the CDR3 reads TGCAGTGCGAGACGCGGTTTACTCGGCTACACCTTC. Protein: CSARRGLLGYTF.